A single sample is the source of the 11 T cell receptor beta chains below, sequenced in a study of CD8 T cells in Susac syndrome. Random hexamers were used to reverse transcribe the RNA input (roughly 0.5 to 1 ug). TCRdb ran MiXCR on the immunoSEQ multiplex PCR reads and lists one entry per CDR3 protein. The sample lists 150,000 to 200,000 distinct CDR3 sequences; approximately 94% were seen once. Source material: CD4+ T cells from PBMCs. Every receptor here comes from a human donor in good health.

The chain carries TRBV29-1 and TRBJ2-7; D remains unclear. The germline gives CDR1 SQVTM, CDR2 ANQGSEA. Trimming pared 5 bases from V and 0 bases from J, leaving 11 bases between. CDR3 length: 13 amino acids. The CDR3 DNA follows: TGCAGCGTTAGAGCGCCCAACTCCTACGAGCAGTACTTC. Protein sequence: CSVRAPNSYEQYF.

The chain carries TRBV7-2 and TRBJ1-5, with a possible D match to TRBD1 (5 bases). V lost 0 bases and J 5 bases, leaving 14 bases between the germline ends. Germline V gene sequence: CDR1 SGHTA, CDR2 FQGNSA. The CDR3 is 16 amino acids. CDR3 nucleotide sequence: TGTGCCAGCAGCTTAGCGCGGGGGGGTGGCTATCAGCCCCAGCATTTT. Its protein product is CASSLARGGGYQPQHF.

V usage is TRBV3-1 and J usage is TRBJ2-1; D remains ambiguous. V lost 3 bases and J lost 7, with 7 bases in between. The CDR3 sequence is 12 residues long. Germline CDR1 and CDR2: LGHDT and YNNKEL (reference sequence). The CDR3 nucleotides are TGTGCCAGCAGCCAGTACACGAATGAGCAGTTCTTC. As protein: CASSQYTNEQFF.

This sequence joins TRBV6-5 and TRBJ1-5, with D unresolved. Germline CDR1 and CDR2: MNHEY and SVGAGI. CDR3 length: 13 amino acids. Trimming stripped 6 bases from V and 7 bases from J, with 13 bases between. The CDR3 is CASSRIAGQPQHF. Here the CDR3 DNA reads TGTGCCAGCAGCCGGATCGCCGGACAGCCCCAGCATTTT.

The chain couples TRBV4-3 to TRBJ2-1, with 10 bases lining up with TRBD2. The CDR3 extends over 16 amino acids. J was trimmed by 7 bases and V by 4 bases; bases with no gene match: 10. CDR1 is LGHNA and CDR2 is YSLEER in the germline V gene. The CDR3 is CASSREGAGGQNEQFF. Here the CDR3 DNA reads TGCGCCAGCAGCCGCGAGGGAGCGGGAGGGCAGAATGAGCAGTTCTTC.

V usage is TRBV9 and J usage is TRBJ1-4; D is perhaps TRBD1 (5 bases). V shed 4 bases and J shed 6 bases, with 16 bases lying between them. CDR1 is SGDLS and CDR2 is YYNGEE in the germline V gene. This CDR3 has 15 residues. The CDR3 DNA reads as TGTGCCAGCAGCCTAGGGGCAGGGCGCGATGAAAAACTGTTTTTT. This sequence encodes CASSLGAGRDEKLFF.

J is TRBJ2-3 and V is TRBV4-3; D is perhaps TRBD1 or TRBD2 (5 bases each). Deletions cut 2 bases from V and 6 bases from J, with 6 bases between. The CDR3 has 12 amino acids. CDR1 is LGHNA and CDR2 is YSLEER in the germline V gene. CDR3 protein: CASSQWGDTQYF. In DNA, the CDR3 is TGCGCCAGCAGCCAATGGGGGGATACGCAGTATTTT.

The rearrangement uses TRBV12-3 or TRBV12-4 and TRBJ2-5; 13 bases are a match to TRBD2. The CDR3 runs 14 residues. Trimming at V came to 9 bases and at J to 4 bases, leaving 5 bases not matched to a gene. The CDR3 DNA reads TGTGCCAGTAGGACTAGCGGGAGAGGAGAGACCCAGTACTTC. As protein: CASRTSGRGETQYF.

The V gene is TRBV6-2 or TRBV6-3, the J gene TRBJ2-7, with 7 bases identical to TRBD1. This CDR3 has 14 amino acids. The junction had 8 bases not matched to a gene; V was cut back by 7 bases and J by 2 bases. Germline V gene lookup returns CDR1 MNHEY and CDR2 SVGEGT. In nucleotides, the CDR3 is TGTGCCAGCACCCAGTGGACAGGAACCTACGAGCAGTACTTC. It translates to CASTQWTGTYEQYF.

The chain links TRBV6-5 to TRBJ1-1, with no clear D. V lost 0 bases, J lost 1 base, and 9 bases lay in between. CDR3 size: 15 residues. Germline CDR1 MNHEY, CDR2 SVGAGI. CDR3 sequence (DNA): TGTGCCAGCAGTTACTCCCTTCTGGGGAACACTGAAGCTTTCTTT. Amino acids: CASSYSLLGNTEAFF.

The rearrangement uses TRBV6-2 or TRBV6-3 and TRBJ2-3, with TRBD2 matching over 9 bases. Germline loops: CDR1 MNHEY, CDR2 SVGEGT. Trimming removed 7 bases from V and 3 bases from J; junction bases left unmatched: 8. The CDR3 loop spans 15 amino acids. The CDR3 nucleotides are TGTGCCAGCATCGCTAGCGGGGTCAGAACAGATACGCAGTATTTT. This encodes CASIASGVRTDTQYF.